Below are 21 T cell receptor beta chains sequenced from a single sample in a study of blood T cell repertoires in COVID-19. Sequenced by immunoSEQ multiplex PCR; TCRdb stores in-frame clones only, minus some. The table includes under 300,000 clones, around 86% detected once. The specimen sequenced was peripheral blood. The source of these receptors is a man aged 50 or older with acute or convalescent COVID-19.

This chain uses TRBV7-3 with TRBJ2-3; D possibly corresponds to TRBD2 (6 bases). Between the trimmed V and J ends, which lost 0 bases and 5 bases, there was a span of 6 bases. Germline V gives CDR1 SGHTA, CDR2 FQGTGA. The CDR3 extends over 13 amino acids. CDR3 DNA: TGTGCCAGCAGCTTAACGCGGGAAGATACGCAGTATTTT. Protein: CASSLTREDTQYF.

The chain joins TRBV2 to TRBJ2-5; TRBD2 agrees at 15 bases. V dropped 7 bases and J dropped 0; count of bases not matched to a gene: 6. From germline, CDR1 is SNHLY and CDR2 FYNNEI. The CDR3 has 17 amino acids. The CDR3 DNA follows: TGTGCCAGCACCTATGGACTAGCGGGGGGGAACCAAGAGACCCAGTACTTC. Protein sequence: CASTYGLAGGNQETQYF.

The gene calls are TRBV7-2 and TRBJ2-7; weak D call: TRBD1 (6 bases). With 3 bases removed from V and 2 bases from J, the gap between germline ends came to 11 bases. The CDR3 runs 14 residues. In germline, CDR1 is SGHTA, CDR2 FQGNSA. The CDR3, as DNA: TGTGCCAGCAGCTTGTGGGGGCCCACCTACGAGCAGTACTTC. Its protein is CASSLWGPTYEQYF.

The chain combines TRBV3-1 (or the pseudogene TRBV3-2) with TRBJ1-2; D ambiguous. V was shortened by 4 bases and J by 4 bases, with 10 bases between the two germline ends. The germline CDR1 and CDR2 sequences are LGHDT and YNNKEL (reference sequence). The CDR3 runs 13 residues. CDR3 in amino acids: CASSRGSSYGYTF. The CDR3 nucleotides are TGTGCCAGCAGCCGCGGATCTAGCTATGGCTACACCTTC.

The table lists this clone with a count of one. The rearrangement uses TRBV3-1 (or the pseudogene TRBV3-2) and TRBJ2-5; D is undetermined. Germline assignment: CDR1 LGHDT and CDR2 YNNKEL (reference sequence). Trimming took off 2 bases at V and 0 bases at J, with 7 bases between the two ends. The CDR3 runs to 14 residues. CDR3 DNA sequence: TGTGCCAGCAGCCAAAGCCGGGACCAAGAGACCCAGTACTTC. Translated, it gives CASSQSRDQETQYF.

The count of this clone is one. The chain is built from TRBV11-2 and TRBJ1-2; D unresolved. V was shortened by 0 bases and J by 2 bases, with 4 bases between the two germline ends. Germline-derived CDR1 and CDR2 are SGHAT and FQNNGV. The CDR3 covers 13 residues. CDR3 amino acids: CASSLDRNYGYTF. The CDR3 bases are TGTGCCAGCAGCTTAGACAGGAACTATGGCTACACCTTC.

The J gene is TRBJ1-3, the V gene TRBV5-4; D possibly corresponds to TRBD1 (6 bases). CDR3 length: 14 amino acids. Germline CDR1 SGHNT, CDR2 YYREEE (reference sequence). Trimming took off 5 bases at V and 0 bases at J, with 9 bases between the two ends. DNA for the CDR3: TGTGCCAGCAGTGACAGGCGCTCTGGAAACACCATATATTTT. Amino acids: CASSDRRSGNTIYF. The full variable domain, completed using reference TRBV5-4 and TRBJ1-3, is ETGVTQSPTHLIKTRGQQVTLRCSSQSGHNTVSWYQQALGQGPQFIFQYYREEENGRGNFPPRFSGLQFPNYSSELNVNALELDDSALYLCASSDRRSGNTIYFGEGSWLTVV.

The genes are TRBV19 and TRBJ2-7; 10 nucleotides match TRBD1. V lost 6 bases to trimming and J lost 6 bases; unmatched junction nucleotides: 8. The CDR3 contains 14 residues. CDR1 and CDR2 from the germline V gene are LNHDA and SQIVND (reference sequence). The CDR3 DNA reads as TGTGCCAGTAGACCCGGGACAGGGGCGGCCGAGCAGTACTTC. Encoded protein: CASRPGTGAAEQYF.

The V gene is TRBV27, the J gene TRBJ2-5; 11 nucleotides align to TRBD1. The junction had 10 bases not matched to a gene; V was cut back by 3 bases and J by 4 bases. CDR1 and CDR2 (germline): MNHEY, SMNVEV (reference sequence). The CDR3 sequence is 17 residues long. CDR3 residues: CASSFVFGQGALETQYF. The CDR3 DNA follows: TGTGCCAGCAGTTTCGTATTTGGACAGGGGGCCCTAGAGACCCAGTACTTC.

The chain links TRBV18 to TRBJ1-1; TRBD1 agrees at 8 bases. The CDR3 totals 13 residues. After removal of 3 bases from V and 7 bases from J, the junction contained 4 bases not matched to a gene. Looked up from germline, CDR1 is KGHSH and CDR2 is LQKENI. The CDR3 sequence: CASSPDRVGEAFF. For the CDR3, the DNA is TGTGCCAGCTCACCGGACAGGGTCGGTGAAGCTTTCTTT.

The rearrangement uses TRBV29-1 and TRBJ1-2, with D perhaps TRBD1 (6 bases). V lost 6 bases to trimming and J lost 6 bases, with 17 bases between them. The CDR3 contains 13 residues. Germline V gene data show CDR1 as SQVTM and CDR2 as ANQGSEA. CDR3 coding DNA: TGCAGCGTCCAGGGGTCGATCCCGAATGGCTACACCTTC. This encodes CSVQGSIPNGYTF. The whole variable domain, remainder taken from reference TRBV29-1 and TRBJ1-2, is SAVISQKPSRDICQRGTSLTIQCQVDSQVTMMFWYRQQPGQSLTLIATANQGSEATYESGFVIDKFPISRPNLTFSTLTVSNMSPEDSSIYLCSVQGSIPNGYTFGSGTRLTVV.

This clone was counted only a few times. This chain connects TRBV7-2 to TRBJ1-2; possible D gene TRBD1, 5 bases. Trimming removed 1 base at V and 4 bases at J, with 13 bases between. Germline CDR1 SGHTA, CDR2 FQGNSA. The CDR3 sequence is 15 residues long. In DNA, the CDR3 is TGTGCCAGCAGCTTAGGGGTGGGGCAGATCTATGGCTACACCTTC. Protein sequence: CASSLGVGQIYGYTF.

The chain has TRBV11-2 and TRBJ2-7; tentative D call: TRBD1 (5 bases). The germline V and J ends were trimmed by 1 base and 4 bases, with 11 bases remaining between them. This CDR3 region has 14 residues. Germline CDR1 SGHAT, CDR2 FQNNGV. The CDR3 DNA reads TGTGCCAGCAGCTTAGTGTTTAGGGGATACGAGCAGTACTTC. It encodes CASSLVFRGYEQYF.

The chain links TRBV6-5 to TRBJ1-1; unclear D gene. V dropped 8 bases and J dropped 8 bases, with 15 bases sitting between them. In germline, CDR1 is MNHEY, CDR2 SVGAGI. CDR3 length: 12 amino acids. The CDR3 nucleotides read TGTGCCAGCTCTACTGCTCTTTCCGAAGCTTTCTTT. Amino acid sequence: CASSTALSEAFF.

The chain has TRBV16 and TRBJ1-4; 7 bases fit TRBD1. The J segment lost 2 bases and the V segment lost 2 bases, leaving 2 bases of the junction unmatched. Per germline, CDR1 KGHSY and CDR2 FQNENV. The CDR3 runs to 15 residues. CDR3 nucleotide sequence: TGTGCCAGCAGCCAAAGACAGGGCACTAATGAAAAACTGTTTTTT. Its translation: CASSQRQGTNEKLFF.

The chain couples TRBV9 to TRBJ2-5; D is unresolved. The germline V and J ends were trimmed by 0 bases and 4 bases, with 13 bases remaining between them. Germline V gives CDR1 SGDLS, CDR2 YYNGEE. CDR3 size: 15 residues. Written as DNA, the CDR3 is TGTGCCAGCAGCGTAGCTTTGGCTGTACCAGAGACCCAGTACTTC. Its translation is CASSVALAVPETQYF.

The chain is built from TRBV5-1 and TRBJ1-6; possibly TRBD1 for D (5 bases). This CDR3 is built from 16 residues. V was cut by 7 bases and J by 9 bases, with 23 bases left in between. CDR1 is SGHRS and CDR2 is YFSETQ in the germline V gene. CDR3 loop: CASWDGVGGDISPLHF. CDR3 sequence (DNA): TGCGCCAGCTGGGATGGGGTGGGAGGGGATATTTCACCCCTCCACTTT.

This chain links TRBV21-1 with TRBJ1-5; the listed D gene, TRBD1, was not tested against the DNA. TRBV21-1 is flagged as a pseudogene. The CDR3 consists of 15 residues. This CDR3 reads CASSKRWLSNQPQHF. As DNA, the CDR3 is TGTGCCAGCAGCAAAAGATGGCTTAGCAATCAGCCCCAGCATTTT.

The CDR3 region is CASSSSGLLNYNEQFF. The CDR3 coding sequence is TGTGCCAGCAGTTCCTCGGGACTACTAAACTACAATGAGCAGTTCTTC. The rearrangement joins TRBV27 to TRBJ2-1; TRBD2 aligns across 7 bases. CDR1 and CDR2 (germline): MNHEY, SMNVEV (reference sequence). This CDR3 comprises 16 residues. After removal of 4 bases from V and 3 bases from J, the junction contained 9 bases not matched to a gene.

J is TRBJ2-1 and V is TRBV10-2; D remains unclear. V gave up 8 bases and J gave up 4 bases, with 12 bases separating them. Germline CDR1 WSHSY, CDR2 SAAADI. This CDR3 region has 13 residues. CDR3 sequence (DNA): TGCGCCAGCCATCTGTCCGGGTACAATGAGCAGTTCTTC. Protein: CASHLSGYNEQFF.

The chain joins TRBV5-6 to TRBJ2-2; D unresolved. The germline V gene has CDR1 SGHDT and CDR2 YYEEEE. This CDR3 contains 15 residues. The V end lost 1 base, the J end lost 4 bases, and 11 bases lay between the germline ends. The CDR3 bases are TGTGCCAGCAGCTTGTACAACATCCTCACCGGGGAGCTGTTTTTT. Its protein is CASSLYNILTGELFF.